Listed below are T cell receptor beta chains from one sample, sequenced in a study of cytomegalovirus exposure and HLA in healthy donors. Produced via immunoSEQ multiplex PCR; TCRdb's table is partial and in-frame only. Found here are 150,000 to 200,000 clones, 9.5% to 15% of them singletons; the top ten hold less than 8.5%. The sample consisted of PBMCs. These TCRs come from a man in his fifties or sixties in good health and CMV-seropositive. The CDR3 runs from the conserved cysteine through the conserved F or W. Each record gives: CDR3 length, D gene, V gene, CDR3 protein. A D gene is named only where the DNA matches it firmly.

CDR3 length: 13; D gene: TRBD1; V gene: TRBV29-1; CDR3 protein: CSVDRDRVNTQYF
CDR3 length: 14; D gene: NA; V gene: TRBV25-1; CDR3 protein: CASSRQVVGSPLHF
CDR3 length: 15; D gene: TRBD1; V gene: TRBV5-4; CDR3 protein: CASSLRTGLNTEAFF
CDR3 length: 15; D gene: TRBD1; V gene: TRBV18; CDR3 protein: CASSQDRGRSQPQHF
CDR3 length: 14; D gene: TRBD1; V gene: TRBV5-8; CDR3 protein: CASSPGGQGTEAFF
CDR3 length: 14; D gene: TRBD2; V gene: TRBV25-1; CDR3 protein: CASSELGGKETQYF
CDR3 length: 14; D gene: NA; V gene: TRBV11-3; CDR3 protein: CASSLDHAGTEAFF
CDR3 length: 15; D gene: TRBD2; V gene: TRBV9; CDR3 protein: CASSVGSGSTDTQYF
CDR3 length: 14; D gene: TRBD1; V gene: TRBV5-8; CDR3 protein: CASSFTGGVYGYTF
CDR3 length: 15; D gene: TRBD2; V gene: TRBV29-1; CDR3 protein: CSVKNSAGGVDTQYF
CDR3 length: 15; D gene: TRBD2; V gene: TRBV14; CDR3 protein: CASSRAGGMTGELFF
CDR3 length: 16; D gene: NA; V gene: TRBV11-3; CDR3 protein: CASSLDLVTTNEKLFF
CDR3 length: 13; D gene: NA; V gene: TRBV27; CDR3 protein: CASSFREDSPLHF
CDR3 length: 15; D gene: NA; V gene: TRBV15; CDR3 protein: CATSREGGRRETQYF
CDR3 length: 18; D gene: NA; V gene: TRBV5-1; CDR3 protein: CASSSAARRDRIQETQYF
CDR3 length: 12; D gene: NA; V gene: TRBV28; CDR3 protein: CASTSEDYGYTF
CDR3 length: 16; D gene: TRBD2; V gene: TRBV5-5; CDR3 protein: CASSTPSGGPTDTQYF
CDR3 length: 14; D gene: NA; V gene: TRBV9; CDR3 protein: CASSRAPNTGELFF
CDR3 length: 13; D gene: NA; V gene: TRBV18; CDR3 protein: CASSRQENTEAFF
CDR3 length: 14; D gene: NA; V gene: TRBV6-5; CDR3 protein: CASSPGISNYGYTF
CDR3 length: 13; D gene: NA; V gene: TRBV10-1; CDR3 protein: CASSVISITEAFF
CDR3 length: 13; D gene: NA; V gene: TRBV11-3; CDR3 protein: CASSSYQGETQYF
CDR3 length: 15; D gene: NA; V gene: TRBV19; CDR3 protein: CASSISRAGANVLTF
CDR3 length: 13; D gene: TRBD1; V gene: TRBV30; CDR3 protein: CAWNQGDSYEQYF
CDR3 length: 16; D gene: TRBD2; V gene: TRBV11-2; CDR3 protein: CASSSRWGGDTGELFF
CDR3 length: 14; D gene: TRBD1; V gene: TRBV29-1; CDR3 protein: CSVALDRGRDEQYF
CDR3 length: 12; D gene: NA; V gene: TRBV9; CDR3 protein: CASSVAGGPLHF
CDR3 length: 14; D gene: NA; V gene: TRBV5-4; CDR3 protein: CASSSRQGTDTQYF
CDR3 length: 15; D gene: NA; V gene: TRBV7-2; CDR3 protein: CASSLETVQGQPQHF
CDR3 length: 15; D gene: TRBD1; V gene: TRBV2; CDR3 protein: CASSEYRQGRGGYTF
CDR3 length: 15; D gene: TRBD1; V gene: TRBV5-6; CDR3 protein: CASSPDRGDLYGYTF
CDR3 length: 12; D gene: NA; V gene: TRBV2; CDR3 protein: CASKEVNYGYTF
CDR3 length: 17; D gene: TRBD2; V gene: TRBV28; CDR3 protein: CASSLASSGGAKDTQYF
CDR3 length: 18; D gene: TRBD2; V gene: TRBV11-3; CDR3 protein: CASSLMGLAGGLTDTQYF
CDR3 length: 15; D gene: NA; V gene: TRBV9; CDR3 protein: CASSVAWGGRETQYF
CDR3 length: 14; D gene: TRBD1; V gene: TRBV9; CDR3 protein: CASSVTGDLYGYTF
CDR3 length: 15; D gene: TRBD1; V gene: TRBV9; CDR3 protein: CASSAGQGNWEKLFF
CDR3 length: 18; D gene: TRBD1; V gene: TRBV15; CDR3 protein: CATSRDRQLNSGANVLTF
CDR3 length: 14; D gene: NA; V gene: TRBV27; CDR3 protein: CASSSWPRVGELFF
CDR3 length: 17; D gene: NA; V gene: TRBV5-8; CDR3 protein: CASSLVSSGAVNNEQFF
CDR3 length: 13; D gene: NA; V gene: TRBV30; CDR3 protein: CAERGFATDTQYF
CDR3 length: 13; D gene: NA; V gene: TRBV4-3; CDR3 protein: CASSHRGRYGYTF